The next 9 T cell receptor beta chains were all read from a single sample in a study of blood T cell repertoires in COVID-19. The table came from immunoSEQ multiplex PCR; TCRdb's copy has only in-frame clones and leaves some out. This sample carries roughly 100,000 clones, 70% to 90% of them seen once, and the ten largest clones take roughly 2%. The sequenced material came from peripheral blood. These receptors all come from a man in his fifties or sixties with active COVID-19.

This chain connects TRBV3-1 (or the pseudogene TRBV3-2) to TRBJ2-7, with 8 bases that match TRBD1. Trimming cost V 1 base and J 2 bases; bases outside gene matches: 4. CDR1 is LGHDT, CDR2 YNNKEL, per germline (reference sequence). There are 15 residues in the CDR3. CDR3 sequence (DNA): TGTGCCAGCAGCCAAGTAACAGGGGGAACCTACGAGCAGTACTTC. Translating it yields CASSQVTGGTYEQYF.

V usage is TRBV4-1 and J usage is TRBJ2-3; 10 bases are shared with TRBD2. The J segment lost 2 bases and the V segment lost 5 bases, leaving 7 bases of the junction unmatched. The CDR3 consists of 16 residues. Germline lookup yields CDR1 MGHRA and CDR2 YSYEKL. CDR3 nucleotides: TGCGCCAGCAGCACCCGACTAGCGGGTATCACAGATACGCAGTATTTT. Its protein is CASSTRLAGITDTQYF.

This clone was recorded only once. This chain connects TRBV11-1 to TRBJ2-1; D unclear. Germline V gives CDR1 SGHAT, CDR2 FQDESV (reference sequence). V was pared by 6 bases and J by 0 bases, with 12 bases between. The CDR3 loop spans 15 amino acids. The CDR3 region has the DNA TGTGCCAGCAGGCTAGACGGATACTCCTACAATGAGCAGTTCTTC. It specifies CASRLDGYSYNEQFF.

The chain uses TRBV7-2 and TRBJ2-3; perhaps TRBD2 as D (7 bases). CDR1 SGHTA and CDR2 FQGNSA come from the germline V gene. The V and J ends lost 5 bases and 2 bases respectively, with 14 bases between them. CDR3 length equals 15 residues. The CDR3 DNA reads TGTGCCAGCAGCCTCGGGGGGCTCGTCACAGATACGCAGTATTTT. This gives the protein CASSLGGLVTDTQYF.

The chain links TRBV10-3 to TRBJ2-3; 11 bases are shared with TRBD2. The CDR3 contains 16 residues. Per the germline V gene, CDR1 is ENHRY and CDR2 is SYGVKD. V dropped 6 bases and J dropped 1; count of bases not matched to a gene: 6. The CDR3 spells CAISPRTSGRTDTQYF. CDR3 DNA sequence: TGTGCCATCAGCCCACGGACTAGCGGGCGCACAGATACGCAGTATTTT.

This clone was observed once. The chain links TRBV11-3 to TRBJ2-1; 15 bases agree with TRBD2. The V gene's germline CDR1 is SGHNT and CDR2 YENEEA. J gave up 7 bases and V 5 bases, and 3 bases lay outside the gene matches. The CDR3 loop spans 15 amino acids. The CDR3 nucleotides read TGTGCCAGCAGCCCCGGGACTAGCGGGGGGAATGAGCAGTTCTTC. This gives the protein CASSPGTSGGNEQFF.

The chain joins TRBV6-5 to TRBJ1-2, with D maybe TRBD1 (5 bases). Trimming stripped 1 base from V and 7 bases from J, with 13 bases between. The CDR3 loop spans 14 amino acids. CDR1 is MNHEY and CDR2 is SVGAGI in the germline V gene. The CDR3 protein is CASSYFKQGGGYTF. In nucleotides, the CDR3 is TGTGCCAGCAGTTACTTTAAGCAGGGTGGTGGCTACACCTTC.

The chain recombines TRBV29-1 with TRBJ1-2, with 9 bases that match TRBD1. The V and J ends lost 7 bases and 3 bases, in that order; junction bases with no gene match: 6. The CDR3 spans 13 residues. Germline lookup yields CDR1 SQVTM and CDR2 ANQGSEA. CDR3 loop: CSAEQGAHYGYTF. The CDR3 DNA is TGCAGCGCCGAACAGGGGGCACACTATGGCTACACCTTC.

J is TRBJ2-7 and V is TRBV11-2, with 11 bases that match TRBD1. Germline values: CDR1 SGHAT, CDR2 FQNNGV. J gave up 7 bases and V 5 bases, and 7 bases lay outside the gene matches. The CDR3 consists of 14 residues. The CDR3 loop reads CASSRTGGFWEQYF. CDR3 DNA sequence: TGTGCCAGCAGCCGGACAGGGGGCTTCTGGGAGCAGTACTTC.